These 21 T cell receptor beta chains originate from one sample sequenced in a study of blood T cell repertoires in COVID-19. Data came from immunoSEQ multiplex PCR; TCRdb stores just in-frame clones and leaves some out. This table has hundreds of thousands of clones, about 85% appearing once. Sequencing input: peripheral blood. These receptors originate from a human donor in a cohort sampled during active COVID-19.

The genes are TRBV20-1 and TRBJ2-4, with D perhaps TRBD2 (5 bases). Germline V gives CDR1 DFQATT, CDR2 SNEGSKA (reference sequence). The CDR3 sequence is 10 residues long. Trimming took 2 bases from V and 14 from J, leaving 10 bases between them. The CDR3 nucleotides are TGCAGTGCTAGACAGGAGGCGGAGTACTTC. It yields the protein CSARQEAEYF.

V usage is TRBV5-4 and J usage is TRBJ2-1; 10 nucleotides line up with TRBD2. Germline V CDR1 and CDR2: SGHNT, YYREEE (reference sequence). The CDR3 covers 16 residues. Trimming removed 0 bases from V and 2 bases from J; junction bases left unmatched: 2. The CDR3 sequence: CASSLDGTSAYNEQFF. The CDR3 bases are TGTGCCAGCAGCTTGGATGGGACTAGCGCCTACAATGAGCAGTTCTTC.

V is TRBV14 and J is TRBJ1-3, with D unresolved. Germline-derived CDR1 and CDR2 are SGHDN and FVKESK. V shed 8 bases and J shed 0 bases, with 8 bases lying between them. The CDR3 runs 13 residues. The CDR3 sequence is CASEASSGNTIYF. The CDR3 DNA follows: TGTGCCAGCGAGGCCAGCTCTGGAAACACCATATATTTT.

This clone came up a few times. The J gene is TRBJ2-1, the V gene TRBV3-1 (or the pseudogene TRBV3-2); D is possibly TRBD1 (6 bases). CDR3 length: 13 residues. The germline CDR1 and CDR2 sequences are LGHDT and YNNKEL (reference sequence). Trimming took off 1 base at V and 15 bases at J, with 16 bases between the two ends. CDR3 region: CASSQAGEIRGFF. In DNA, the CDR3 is TGTGCCAGCAGCCAAGCCGGCGAGATCAGGGGGTTCTTC.

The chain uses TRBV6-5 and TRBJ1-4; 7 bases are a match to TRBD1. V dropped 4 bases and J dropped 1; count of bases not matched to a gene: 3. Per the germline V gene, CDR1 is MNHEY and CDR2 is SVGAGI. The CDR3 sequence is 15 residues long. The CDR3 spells CASSSRGVTNEKLFF. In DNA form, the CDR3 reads TGTGCCAGCAGTTCCAGGGGGGTAACTAATGAAAAACTGTTTTTT.

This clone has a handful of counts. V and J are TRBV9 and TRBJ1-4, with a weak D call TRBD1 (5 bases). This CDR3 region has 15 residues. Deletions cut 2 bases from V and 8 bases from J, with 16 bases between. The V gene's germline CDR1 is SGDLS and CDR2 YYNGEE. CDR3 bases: TGTGCCAGCAGCGTGGGGCCCAACCTAGGGGAAAAACTGTTTTTT. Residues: CASSVGPNLGEKLFF.

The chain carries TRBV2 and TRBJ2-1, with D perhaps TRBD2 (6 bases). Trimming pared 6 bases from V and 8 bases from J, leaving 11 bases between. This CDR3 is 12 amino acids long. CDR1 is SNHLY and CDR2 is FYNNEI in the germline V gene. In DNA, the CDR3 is TGTGCCAGCAGCCCAGGACTACATGAGCAGTTCTTC. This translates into CASSPGLHEQFF.

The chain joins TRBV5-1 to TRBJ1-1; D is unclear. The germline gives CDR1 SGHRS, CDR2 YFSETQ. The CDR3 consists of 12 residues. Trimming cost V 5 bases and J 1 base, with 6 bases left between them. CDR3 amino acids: CASREENTEAFF. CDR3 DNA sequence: TGCGCCAGCAGGGAGGAGAACACTGAAGCTTTCTTT. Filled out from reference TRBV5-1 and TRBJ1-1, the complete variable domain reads KAGVTQTPRYLIKTRGQQVTLSCSPISGHRSVSWYQQTPGQGLQFLFEYFSETQRNKGNFPGRFSGRQFSNSRSEMNVSTLELGDSALYLCASREENTEAFFGQGTRLTVV.

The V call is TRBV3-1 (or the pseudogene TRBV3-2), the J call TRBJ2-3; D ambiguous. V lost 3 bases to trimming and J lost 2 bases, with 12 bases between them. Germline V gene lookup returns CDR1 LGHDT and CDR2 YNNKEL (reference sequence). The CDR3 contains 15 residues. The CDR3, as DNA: TGTGCCAGCAGCCACGAGACTTATAACACAGATACGCAGTATTTT. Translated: CASSHETYNTDTQYF.

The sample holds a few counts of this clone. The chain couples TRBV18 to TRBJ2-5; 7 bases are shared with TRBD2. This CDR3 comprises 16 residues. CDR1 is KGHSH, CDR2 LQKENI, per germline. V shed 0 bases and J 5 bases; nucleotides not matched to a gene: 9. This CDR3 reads CASSPPSAGVTETQYF. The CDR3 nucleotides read TGTGCCAGCTCACCACCCTCGGCGGGAGTAACTGAGACCCAGTACTTC.

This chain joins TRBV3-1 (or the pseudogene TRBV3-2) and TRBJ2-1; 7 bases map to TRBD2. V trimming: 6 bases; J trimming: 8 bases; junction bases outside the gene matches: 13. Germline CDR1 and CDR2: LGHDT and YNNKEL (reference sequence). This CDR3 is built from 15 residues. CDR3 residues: CASRLVGGSIDEQFF. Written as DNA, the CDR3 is TGTGCCAGCAGACTGGTGGGCGGGAGTATTGATGAGCAGTTCTTC.

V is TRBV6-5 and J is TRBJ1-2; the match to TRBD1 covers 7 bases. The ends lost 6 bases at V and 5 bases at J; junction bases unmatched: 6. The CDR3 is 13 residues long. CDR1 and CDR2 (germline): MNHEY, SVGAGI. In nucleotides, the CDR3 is TGTGCCAGCAGGCGACAGGGAGCGTATGGCTACACCTTC. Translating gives CASRRQGAYGYTF.

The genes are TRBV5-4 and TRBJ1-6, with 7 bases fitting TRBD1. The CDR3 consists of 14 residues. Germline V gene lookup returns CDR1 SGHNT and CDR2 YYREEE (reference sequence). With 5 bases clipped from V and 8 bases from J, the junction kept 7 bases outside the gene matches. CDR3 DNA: TGTGCCAGCAGACAAGGACAGGTGGATTCACCCCTCCACTTT. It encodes CASRQGQVDSPLHF.

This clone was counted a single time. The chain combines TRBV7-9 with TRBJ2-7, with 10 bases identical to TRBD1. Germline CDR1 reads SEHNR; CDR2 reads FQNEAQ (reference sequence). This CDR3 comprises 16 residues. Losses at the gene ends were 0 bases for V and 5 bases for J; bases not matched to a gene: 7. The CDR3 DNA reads TGTGCCAGCAGCTTAGCCAGGCCGACAGGGGGCGACGAGCAGTACTTC. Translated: CASSLARPTGGDEQYF.

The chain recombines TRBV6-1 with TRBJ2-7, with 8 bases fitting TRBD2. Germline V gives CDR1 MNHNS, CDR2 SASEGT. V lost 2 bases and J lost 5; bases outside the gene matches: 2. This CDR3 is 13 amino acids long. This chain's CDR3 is CASSEPGGNEQYF. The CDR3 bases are TGTGCCAGCAGTGAACCGGGAGGGAACGAGCAGTACTTC.

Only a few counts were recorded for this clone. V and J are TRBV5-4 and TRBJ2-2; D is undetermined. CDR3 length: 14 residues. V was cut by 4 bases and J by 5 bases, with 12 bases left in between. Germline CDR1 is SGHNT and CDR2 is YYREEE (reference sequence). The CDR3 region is CASSPAQRTGELFF. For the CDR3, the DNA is TGTGCCAGCAGCCCAGCTCAGAGGACCGGGGAGCTGTTTTTT.

Here the CDR3 DNA reads TGTGCCAGCAGCCTTGATCAGGGTAGTTCACCCCTCCACTTT. Its translation: CASSLDQGSSPLHF. This chain links TRBV7-9 with TRBJ1-6, with D maybe TRBD1 (5 bases). V was shortened by 5 bases and J by 9 bases, with 14 bases between the two germline ends. Germline V gives CDR1 SEHNR, CDR2 FQNEAQ (reference sequence). This CDR3 is 14 amino acids long.

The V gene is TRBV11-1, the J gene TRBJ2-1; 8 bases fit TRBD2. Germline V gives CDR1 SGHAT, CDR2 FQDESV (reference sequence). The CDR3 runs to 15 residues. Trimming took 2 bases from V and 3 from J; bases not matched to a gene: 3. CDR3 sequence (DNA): TGTGCCAGCAGCTTAAGGACTAGCCTCTACAATGAGCAGTTCTTC. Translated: CASSLRTSLYNEQFF.

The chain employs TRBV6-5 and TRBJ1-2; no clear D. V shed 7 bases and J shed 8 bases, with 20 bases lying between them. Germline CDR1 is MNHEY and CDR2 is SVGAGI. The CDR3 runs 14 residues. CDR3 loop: CASMRGPRESGYTF. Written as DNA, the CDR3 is TGTGCCAGCATGCGTGGGCCGCGGGAGTCGGGCTACACCTTC.

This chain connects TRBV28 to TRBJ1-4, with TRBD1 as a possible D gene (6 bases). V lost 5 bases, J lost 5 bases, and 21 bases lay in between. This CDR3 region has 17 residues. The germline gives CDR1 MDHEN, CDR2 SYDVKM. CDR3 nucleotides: TGTGCCAGCAGTCCCGCTCAGGGGCAGGGTTCCAATGAAAAACTGTTTTTT. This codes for CASSPAQGQGSNEKLFF.

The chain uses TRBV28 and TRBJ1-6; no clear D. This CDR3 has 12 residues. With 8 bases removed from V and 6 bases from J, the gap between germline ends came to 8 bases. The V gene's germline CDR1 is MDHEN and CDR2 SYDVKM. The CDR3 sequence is CASAQVNSPLHF. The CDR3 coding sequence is TGTGCCAGCGCCCAGGTTAATTCACCCCTCCACTTT.